The T cell receptor beta chain under discussion was sequenced for a study of cytomegalovirus exposure and HLA in healthy donors. Study-wide results and caveats: Three CMV-associated chains were confirmed in vitro to be specific for CMV antigens. Earlier analysis yielded a pattern in which most TCR beta V segments were productive about 90% or about 30% of the time. A later analysis found TCR association rates differed by HLA locus, highest for DRB1 and lowest for HLA-C.

About this clone itself: Its antigen is unidentified.

The V end was cut by 4 bases, the J end by 4 bases, with 13 bases between. Germline loops: CDR1 MNHEY, CDR2 SVGAGI. The CDR3 loop spans 14 amino acids. With 60 Vbeta and 13 Jbeta primers, the PCR was carried out. Data came from immunoSEQ multiplex PCR; TCRdb stores just in-frame clones and leaves some out. The repertoire has about 160,000 clones, 65% to 85% of them found once; the top ten carry around 7.7%. This clonotype originated in a young woman in good health and CMV-seropositive. The source material was PBMCs. The V gene is TRBV6-5, the J gene TRBJ1-2; D is perhaps TRBD1 (6 bases). This CDR3 reads CASSFGGQPYGYTF. As DNA, the CDR3 is TGTGCCAGCAGTTTCGGCGGACAGCCCTATGGCTACACCTTC.